A single T cell receptor (beta chain) is shown here with its context. There are 13 residues in the CDR3. V lost 0 bases, J lost 7 bases, and 10 bases lay in between. CDR1 and CDR2 from the germline V gene are SGHRS and YFSETQ. The repertoire was sequenced with immunoSEQ multiplex PCR; TCRdb's copy has only in-frame clones and lacks some. The profile shows more than 35,000 clones, approximately 94% of them singletons. This sample stems from a study of T cell changes during pregnancy in multiple sclerosis. This chain uses TRBV5-1 with TRBJ1-1; D is ambiguous. The clonotype originates from a female donor with multiple sclerosis, enrolled in a pregnancy study. This sample comprised CD4+ T cells from peripheral blood mononuclear cells, obtained in the second trimester of pregnancy. The CDR3 here is CASSLGRDYEAFF. CDR3 sequence (DNA): TGCGCCAGCAGCTTGGGACGAGACTATGAAGCTTTCTTT. Full variable domain (rest looked up from reference TRBV5-1 and TRBJ1-1): KAGVTQTPRYLIKTRGQQVTLSCSPISGHRSVSWYQQTPGQGLQFLFEYFSETQRNKGNFPGRFSGRQFSNSRSEMNVSTLELGDSALYLCASSLGRDYEAFFGQGTRLTVV.